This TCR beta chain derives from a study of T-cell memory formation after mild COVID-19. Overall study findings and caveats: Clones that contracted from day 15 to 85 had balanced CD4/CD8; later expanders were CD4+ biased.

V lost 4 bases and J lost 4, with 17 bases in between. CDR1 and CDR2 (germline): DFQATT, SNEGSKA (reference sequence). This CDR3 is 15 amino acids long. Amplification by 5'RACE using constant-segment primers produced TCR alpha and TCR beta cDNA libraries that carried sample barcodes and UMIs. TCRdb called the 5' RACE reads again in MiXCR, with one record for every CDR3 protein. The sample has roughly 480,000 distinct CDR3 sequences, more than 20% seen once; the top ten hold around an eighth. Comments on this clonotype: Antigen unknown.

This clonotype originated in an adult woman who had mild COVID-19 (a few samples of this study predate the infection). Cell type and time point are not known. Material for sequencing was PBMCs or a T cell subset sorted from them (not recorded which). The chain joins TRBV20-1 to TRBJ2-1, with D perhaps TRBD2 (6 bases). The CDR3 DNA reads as TGCAGTGCTACCTTATGGCGGGGCCCTTACAATGAGCAGTTCTTC. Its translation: CSATLWRGPYNEQFF.